A single sample is the source of the 18 T cell receptor beta chains below, sequenced in a study of blood T cell repertoires in COVID-19 (TCRdb year 2020). The method behind the library was the immunoSEQ multiplex PCR assay. Sourced from immuneACCESS, this table was stored by TCRdb with only in-frame sequences that have V and J called. A share of the clones is absent; for the studies checked, an unresolved V gene accounts for under half, and the remainder has no known explanation. This sample lists 90,000 to 130,000 clones; 82% were detected once. The ten largest make up more than 15% of the sample. The sequenced sample was peripheral blood. These receptors all stem from a woman aged 60-75 years with acute or convalescent COVID-19.

The rearrangement links TRBV19 to TRBJ2-3; 10 bases fit TRBD2. This CDR3 spans 15 amino acids. Germline V CDR1 and CDR2: LNHDA, SQIVND (reference sequence). V dropped 7 bases and J dropped 5; count of bases not matched to a gene: 9. Here the CDR3 reads CASKPQRGGGDTQYF. CDR3 nucleotide sequence: TGTGCCAGTAAACCTCAGCGGGGGGGAGGAGATACGCAGTATTTT.

The CDR3 coding sequence is TGTGCCAGCAGAGGGGCCCCGAGCACCGGGGAGCTGTTTTTT. Residues: CASRGAPSTGELFF. The chain has TRBV2 and TRBJ2-2; TRBD1 is a possible D gene (5 bases). Trimming took 6 bases from V and 4 from J, leaving 12 bases between them. The germline CDR1 and CDR2 sequences are SNHLY and FYNNEI. The CDR3 contains 14 residues.

This chain uses TRBV5-1 with TRBJ1-2; TRBD1 aligns across 12 bases. Germline CDR1 is SGHRS and CDR2 is YFSETQ. The CDR3 sequence is 15 residues long. Unmatched junction bases numbered 6, after V lost 3 bases and J lost 6 bases. CDR3 nucleotide sequence: TGCGCCAGCAGCTCCCTAGGGACAGGGGGCCATGGCTACACCTTC. Translating gives CASSSLGTGGHGYTF.

The chain employs TRBV30 and TRBJ2-3; weak D call: TRBD2 (6 bases). There are 14 residues in the CDR3. The germline V gene encodes CDR1 GTSNPN and CDR2 SVGIG (reference sequence). With 1 base removed from V and 0 bases from J, the gap between germline ends came to 8 bases. CDR3 sequence: CAWSEGTSTDTQYF. The CDR3 coding sequence is TGTGCCTGGAGTGAAGGGACTAGCACAGATACGCAGTATTTT.

DNA for the CDR3: TGTGCCAGCAGCTCACAGGGGGCGGGGGGCACAGATACGCAGTATTTT. This codes for CASSSQGAGGTDTQYF. The chain carries TRBV5-4 and TRBJ2-3; 9 nucleotides match TRBD1. The CDR3 is made up of 16 amino acids. J was trimmed by 1 base and V by 3 bases; bases with no gene match: 6. The germline CDR1 and CDR2 sequences are SGHNT and YYREEE (reference sequence). Full variable domain (rest looked up from reference TRBV5-4 and TRBJ2-3): ETGVTQSPTHLIKTRGQQVTLRCSSQSGHNTVSWYQQALGQGPQFIFQYYREEENGRGNFPPRFSGLQFPNYSSELNVNALELDDSALYLCASSSQGAGGTDTQYFGPGTRLTVL.

This clone was counted once. J is TRBJ1-4 and V is TRBV3-1 (or the pseudogene TRBV3-2); D remains ambiguous. V lost 0 bases and J 3 bases, leaving 14 bases between the germline ends. CDR3 size: 17 residues. Germline loops: CDR1 LGHDT, CDR2 YNNKEL (reference sequence). The CDR3: CASSQEEGSEANEKLFF. CDR3 coding DNA: TGTGCCAGCAGCCAAGAGGAGGGATCGGAAGCTAATGAAAAACTGTTTTTT.

The gene calls are TRBV6-5 and TRBJ1-4; TRBD1 aligns across 7 bases. This CDR3 has 14 amino acids. The junction had 11 bases not matched to a gene; V was cut back by 6 bases and J by 10 bases. CDR1 and CDR2 from the germline V gene are MNHEY and SVGAGI. The CDR3 loop is CASRRDSLPVKLFF. The DNA for the CDR3 is TGTGCCAGCAGAAGGGACAGCCTTCCTGTAAAACTGTTTTTT.

V gene TRBV7-2 combines with J gene TRBJ1-4; maybe TRBD1 (5 bases). This CDR3 spans 15 amino acids. Looked up from germline, CDR1 is SGHTA and CDR2 is FQGNSA. Trimming took off 3 bases at V and 1 base at J, with 9 bases between the two ends. The CDR3 region is CASSFTGLTNEKLFF. As DNA, the CDR3 is TGTGCCAGCAGCTTTACAGGCTTAACTAATGAAAAACTGTTTTTT.

This sequence joins TRBV28 and TRBJ2-7, with 12 bases that match TRBD1. The CDR3 spans 15 residues. Looked up from germline, CDR1 is MDHEN and CDR2 is SYDVKM. V lost 2 bases, J lost 4 bases, and 3 bases stayed unmatched. The DNA for the CDR3 is TGTGCCAGCAGTTTACGGGACAGGGGGCTGTACGAGCAGTACTTC. This gives the protein CASSLRDRGLYEQYF. The full variable domain, completed using reference TRBV28 and TRBJ2-7, is DVKVTQSSRYLVKRTGEKVFLECVQDMDHENMFWYRQDPGLGLRLIYFSYDVKMKEKGDIPEGYSVSREKKERFSLILESASTNQTSMYLCASSLRDRGLYEQYFGPGTRLTVT.

This clone was observed a handful of times. This rearrangement joins TRBV6-6 to TRBJ2-7; 9 bases are shared with TRBD1. Germline V gives CDR1 MNHNY, CDR2 SVGAGI (reference sequence). The CDR3 consists of 14 residues. With 5 bases clipped from V and 1 base from J, the junction kept 3 bases outside the gene matches. The chain's CDR3 is CASSPTGGSYEQYF. The CDR3 nucleotides are TGTGCCAGCAGTCCGACAGGGGGATCCTACGAGCAGTACTTC.

The V call is TRBV5-1, the J call TRBJ1-1; D possibly corresponds to TRBD1 (6 bases). Trimming cost V 5 bases and J 11 bases, with 13 bases left between them. CDR1 and CDR2 from the germline V gene are SGHRS and YFSETQ. There are 11 residues in the CDR3. The chain's CDR3 is CASRSDRLAFF. CDR3 sequence (DNA): TGCGCCAGCAGATCGGACAGATTGGCTTTCTTT.

This clone occurred a few times. The chain uses TRBV2 and TRBJ2-2, with 7 nucleotides matching TRBD1. V shed 0 bases and J 8 bases; nucleotides not matched to a gene: 3. The CDR3 length is 14 residues. Per germline, CDR1 SNHLY and CDR2 FYNNEI. CDR3 sequence reads: CASSEAGGAGELFF. The CDR3 bases are TGTGCCAGCAGTGAAGCAGGGGGCGCGGGGGAGCTGTTTTTT.

In nucleotides, the CDR3 is TGTGCCAGCAGCCTCGAGGCAGGGCCTGAGTTCTTC. It encodes CASSLEAGPEFF. The V and J genes are TRBV3-1 (or the pseudogene TRBV3-2) and TRBJ2-1; maybe TRBD1 (5 bases). The germline V and J ends were trimmed by 4 bases and 14 bases, with 15 bases remaining between them. The CDR3 consists of 12 residues. Germline loops: CDR1 LGHDT, CDR2 YNNKEL (reference sequence).

This sequence joins TRBV6-2 or TRBV6-3 and TRBJ1-3, with a possible D match to TRBD1 (6 bases). The V end lost 6 bases, the J end lost 2 bases, and 14 bases lay between the germline ends. CDR3 length: 15 residues. Germline CDR1 is MNHEY and CDR2 is SVGEGT. CDR3 in DNA: TGTGCCAGCAGCCTAACAGGGAGTCCTGGAAACACCATATATTTT. Amino acid sequence: CASSLTGSPGNTIYF.

The chain has TRBV19 and TRBJ2-4; tentatively, D is TRBD1 (7 bases). Germline lookup yields CDR1 LNHDA and CDR2 SQIVND (reference sequence). There are 16 residues in the CDR3. Trimming took 3 bases from V and 3 from J, leaving 15 bases between them. As DNA, the CDR3 is TGTGCCAGTAGTATTGCAGGGGGGTTGGGCAAAAACATTCAGTACTTC. This codes for CASSIAGGLGKNIQYF.

The chain combines TRBV7-3 with TRBJ2-2; TRBD1 is a possible D gene (5 bases). Deletions cut 5 bases from V and 4 bases from J, with 14 bases between. The germline CDR1 and CDR2 sequences are SGHTA and FQGTGA. The CDR3 loop spans 15 amino acids. CDR3 in amino acids: CASSPTTVLTGELFF. The CDR3 bases are TGTGCCAGCAGCCCTACGACAGTCCTCACCGGGGAGCTGTTTTTT.

The chain links TRBV29-1 to TRBJ2-1, with TRBD1 identical over 7 bases. The CDR3 totals 15 residues. The germline V gene has CDR1 SQVTM and CDR2 ANQGSEA. J gave up 6 bases and V 0 bases, and 8 bases lay outside the gene matches. CDR3: CSVEDRDRESNEQFF. As DNA, the CDR3 is TGCAGCGTTGAAGACCGGGACAGAGAGAGCAATGAGCAGTTCTTC.

The gene calls are TRBV19 and TRBJ2-1; maybe TRBD2 (6 bases). Trimming stripped 7 bases from V and 5 bases from J, with 15 bases between. The CDR3 runs 14 residues. Germline V lookup: CDR1 LNHDA, CDR2 SQIVND (reference sequence). The DNA for the CDR3 is TGTGCCAGTACCCGACGCGGGGATAACAATGAGCAGTTCTTC. Its translation is CASTRRGDNNEQFF.